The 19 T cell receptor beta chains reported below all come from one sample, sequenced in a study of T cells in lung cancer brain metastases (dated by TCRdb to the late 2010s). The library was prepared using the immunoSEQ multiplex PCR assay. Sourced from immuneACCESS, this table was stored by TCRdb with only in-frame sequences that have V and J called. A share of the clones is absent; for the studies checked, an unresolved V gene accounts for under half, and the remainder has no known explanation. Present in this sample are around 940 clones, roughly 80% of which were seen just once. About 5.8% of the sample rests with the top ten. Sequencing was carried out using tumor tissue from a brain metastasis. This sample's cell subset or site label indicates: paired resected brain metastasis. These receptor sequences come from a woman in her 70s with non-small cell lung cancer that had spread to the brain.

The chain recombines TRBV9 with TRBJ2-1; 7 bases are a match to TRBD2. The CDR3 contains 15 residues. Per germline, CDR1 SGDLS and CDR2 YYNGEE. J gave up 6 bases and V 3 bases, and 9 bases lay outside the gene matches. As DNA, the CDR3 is TGTGCCAGCAGCGCCCGGTGGGGGAGGGGCAATGAGCAGTTCTTC. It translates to CASSARWGRGNEQFF.

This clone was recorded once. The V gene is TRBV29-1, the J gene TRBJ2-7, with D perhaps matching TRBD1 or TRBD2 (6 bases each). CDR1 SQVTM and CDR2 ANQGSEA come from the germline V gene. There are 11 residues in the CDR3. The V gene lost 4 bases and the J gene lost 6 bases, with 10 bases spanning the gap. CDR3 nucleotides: TGCAGCGTTGGGGGGGCGGGCGAGCAGTACTTC. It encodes CSVGGAGEQYF.

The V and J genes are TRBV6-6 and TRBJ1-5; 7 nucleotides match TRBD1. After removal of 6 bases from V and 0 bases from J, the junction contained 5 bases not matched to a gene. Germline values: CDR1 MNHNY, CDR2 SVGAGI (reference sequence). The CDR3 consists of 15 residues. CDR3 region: CASSVGQNSNQPQHF. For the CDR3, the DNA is TGTGCCAGCAGCGTGGGACAGAATAGCAATCAGCCCCAGCATTTT.

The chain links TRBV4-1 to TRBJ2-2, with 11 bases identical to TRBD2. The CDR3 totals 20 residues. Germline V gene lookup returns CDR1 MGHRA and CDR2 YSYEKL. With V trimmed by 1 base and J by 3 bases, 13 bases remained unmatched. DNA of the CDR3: TGCGCCAGCAGCCAAGTTAAAGAACTAGCGGGAGTAGGGGACACCGGGGAGCTGTTTTTT. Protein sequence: CASSQVKELAGVGDTGELFF.

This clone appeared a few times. CDR3 region: CASSEARGFQPQHF. In nucleotides, the CDR3 is TGTGCCAGCAGTGAAGCCAGGGGATTTCAGCCCCAGCATTTT. V usage is TRBV6-1 and J usage is TRBJ1-5; possible D gene TRBD1, 6 bases. Per germline, CDR1 MNHNS and CDR2 SASEGT. V lost 0 bases and J 6 bases, leaving 9 bases between the germline ends. The CDR3 consists of 14 residues.

The CDR3 DNA follows: TGTGCCAGCAGCTCAGGGAATTACAATGAGCAGTTCTTC. Amino acids: CASSSGNYNEQFF. The chain carries TRBV7-3 and TRBJ2-1, with a weak D call TRBD1 (5 bases). The CDR3 is 13 amino acids. Germline assignment: CDR1 SGHTA and CDR2 FQGTGA. V dropped 4 bases and J dropped 4 bases, with 8 bases sitting between them.

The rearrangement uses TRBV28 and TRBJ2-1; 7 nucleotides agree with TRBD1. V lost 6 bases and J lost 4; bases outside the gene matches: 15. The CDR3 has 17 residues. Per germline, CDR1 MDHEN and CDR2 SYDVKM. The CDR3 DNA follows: TGTGCCAGCAGGTTTATGCCCGGGACAGACTATTACAATGAGCAGTTCTTC. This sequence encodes CASRFMPGTDYYNEQFF.

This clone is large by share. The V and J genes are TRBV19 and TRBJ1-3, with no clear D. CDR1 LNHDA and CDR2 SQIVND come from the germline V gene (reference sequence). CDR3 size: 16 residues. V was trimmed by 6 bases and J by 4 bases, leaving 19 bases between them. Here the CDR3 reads CASRSSGGRLGNTIYF. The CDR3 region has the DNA TGTGCCAGTAGATCCTCCGGAGGGCGGCTCGGAAACACCATATATTTT. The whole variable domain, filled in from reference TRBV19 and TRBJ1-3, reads DGGITQSPKYLFRKEGQNVTLSCEQNLNHDAMYWYRQDPGQGLRLIYYSQIVNDFQKGDIAEGYSVSREKKESFPLTVTSAQKNPTAFYLCASRSSGGRLGNTIYFGEGSWLTVV.

DNA of the CDR3: TGTGCCAGCAGTGAAGCTAGCGGGAGCTCCTACGAGCAGTACTTC. This translates into CASSEASGSSYEQYF. The chain is built from TRBV6-1 and TRBJ2-7; TRBD2 aligns across 9 bases. There are 15 residues in the CDR3. The germline CDR1 and CDR2 sequences are MNHNS and SASEGT. The trim removed 0 bases at V and 0 bases at J, leaving 0 bases unmatched.

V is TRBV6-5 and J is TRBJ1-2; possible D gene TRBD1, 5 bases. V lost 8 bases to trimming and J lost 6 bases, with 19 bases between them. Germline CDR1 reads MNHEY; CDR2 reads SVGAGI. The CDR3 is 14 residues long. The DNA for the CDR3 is TGTGCCAGCTCCGGCGGTGGGGGATCCAATGGCTACACCTTC. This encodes CASSGGGGSNGYTF.

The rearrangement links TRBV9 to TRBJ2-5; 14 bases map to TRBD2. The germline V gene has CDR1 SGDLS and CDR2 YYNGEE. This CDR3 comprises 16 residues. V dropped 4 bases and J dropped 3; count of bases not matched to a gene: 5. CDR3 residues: CASSPGGLAGEETQYF. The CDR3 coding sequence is TGTGCCAGCAGCCCTGGGGGACTAGCGGGGGAAGAGACCCAGTACTTC.

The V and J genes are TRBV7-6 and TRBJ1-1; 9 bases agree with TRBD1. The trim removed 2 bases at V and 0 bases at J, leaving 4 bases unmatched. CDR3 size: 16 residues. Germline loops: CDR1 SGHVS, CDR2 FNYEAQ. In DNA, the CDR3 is TGTGCCAGCAGCTTAAGGGGACAGGGTTTGAACACTGAAGCTTTCTTT. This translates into CASSLRGQGLNTEAFF.

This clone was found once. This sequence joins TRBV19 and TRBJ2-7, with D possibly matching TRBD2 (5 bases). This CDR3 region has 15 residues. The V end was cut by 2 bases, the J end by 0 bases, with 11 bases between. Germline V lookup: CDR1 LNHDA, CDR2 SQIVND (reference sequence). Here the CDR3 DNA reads TGTGCCAGTAGTATAAGTGGAGGCCCCTCCTACGAGCAGTACTTC. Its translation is CASSISGGPSYEQYF.

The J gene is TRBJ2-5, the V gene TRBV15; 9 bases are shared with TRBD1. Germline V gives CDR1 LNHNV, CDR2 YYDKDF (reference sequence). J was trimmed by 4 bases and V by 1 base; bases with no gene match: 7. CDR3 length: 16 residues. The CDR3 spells CATSRGGGQGGETQYF. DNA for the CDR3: TGTGCCACCAGCAGAGGTGGGGGACAGGGAGGAGAGACCCAGTACTTC.

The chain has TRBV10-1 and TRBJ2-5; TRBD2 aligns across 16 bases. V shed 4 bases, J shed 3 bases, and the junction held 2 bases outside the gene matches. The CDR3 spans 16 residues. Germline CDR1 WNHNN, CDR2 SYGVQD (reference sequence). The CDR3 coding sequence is TGCGCCAGCAGTGCGGGGACTAGCGGGAGGGAAGAGACCCAGTACTTC. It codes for CASSAGTSGREETQYF.

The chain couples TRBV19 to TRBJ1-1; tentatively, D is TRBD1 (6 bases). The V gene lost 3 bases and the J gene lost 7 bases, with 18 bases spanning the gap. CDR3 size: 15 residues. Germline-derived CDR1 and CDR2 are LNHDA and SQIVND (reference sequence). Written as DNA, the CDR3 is TGTGCCAGTAGTATGCCCGGAGGGGGGGCAGGTGAAGCTTTCTTT. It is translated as CASSMPGGGAGEAFF. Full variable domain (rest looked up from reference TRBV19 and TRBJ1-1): DGGITQSPKYLFRKEGQNVTLSCEQNLNHDAMYWYRQDPGQGLRLIYYSQIVNDFQKGDIAEGYSVSREKKESFPLTVTSAQKNPTAFYLCASSMPGGGAGEAFFGQGTRLTVV.

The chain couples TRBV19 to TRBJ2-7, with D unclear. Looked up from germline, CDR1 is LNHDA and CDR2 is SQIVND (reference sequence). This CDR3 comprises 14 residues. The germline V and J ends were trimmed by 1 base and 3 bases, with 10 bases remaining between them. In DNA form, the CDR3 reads TGTGCCAGTAGTATAGCCTATTCAGGCTACGAGCAGTACTTC. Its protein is CASSIAYSGYEQYF.

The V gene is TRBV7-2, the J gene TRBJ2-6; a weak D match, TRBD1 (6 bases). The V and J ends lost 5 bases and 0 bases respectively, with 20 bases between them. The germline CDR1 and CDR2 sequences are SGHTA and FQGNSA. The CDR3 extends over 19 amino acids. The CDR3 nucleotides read TGTGCCAGCAGCGCGAGGGCAGGGGTCCGTAGCTCTGGGGCCAACGTCCTGACTTTC. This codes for CASSARAGVRSSGANVLTF.

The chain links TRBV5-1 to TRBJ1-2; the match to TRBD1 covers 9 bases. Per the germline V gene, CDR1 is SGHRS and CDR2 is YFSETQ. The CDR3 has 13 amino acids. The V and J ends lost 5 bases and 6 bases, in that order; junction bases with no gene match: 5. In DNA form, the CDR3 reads TGCGCCAGCAGACGGGACAGGGTTGATGGCTACACCTTC. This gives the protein CASRRDRVDGYTF.